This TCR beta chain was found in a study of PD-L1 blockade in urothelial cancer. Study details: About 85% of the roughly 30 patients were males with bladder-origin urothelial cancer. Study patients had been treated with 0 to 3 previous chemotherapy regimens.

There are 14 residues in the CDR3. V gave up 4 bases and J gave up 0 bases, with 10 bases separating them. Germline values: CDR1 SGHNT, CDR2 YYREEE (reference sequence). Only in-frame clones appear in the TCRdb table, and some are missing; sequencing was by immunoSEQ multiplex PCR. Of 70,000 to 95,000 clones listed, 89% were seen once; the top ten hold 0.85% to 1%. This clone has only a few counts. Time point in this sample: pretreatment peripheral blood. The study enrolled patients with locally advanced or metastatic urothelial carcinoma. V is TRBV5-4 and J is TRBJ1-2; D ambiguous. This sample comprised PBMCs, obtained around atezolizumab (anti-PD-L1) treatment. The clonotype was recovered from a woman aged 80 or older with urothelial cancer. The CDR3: CASSTQRTNYGYTF. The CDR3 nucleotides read TGTGCCAGCAGCACGCAGCGGACTAACTATGGCTACACCTTC.